One and the same sample provided the 21 T cell receptor beta chains below, sequenced in a study of blood T cell repertoires in COVID-19. Assay: immunoSEQ multiplex PCR; the TCRdb copy retains only in-frame clones and omits some. The profile shows approximately 50,000 clones, approximately 87% of them singletons. Sequenced: peripheral blood. These receptors were obtained from a human donor in a cohort sampled during active COVID-19.

Remarks on this clone: This CDR3 is also generated by other DNA sequences in the sample. The V gene is TRBV6-5, the J gene TRBJ1-2, with D hard to call. Germline V gives CDR1 MNHEY, CDR2 SVGAGI. V was clipped by 2 bases and J by 4 bases, with 5 bases between them. The CDR3 length is 12 residues. The CDR3 loop reads CASSYRGYGYTF. In nucleotides, the CDR3 is TGTGCCAGCAGTTACCGAGGCTATGGCTACACCTTC.

This chain joins TRBV6-5 and TRBJ2-7, with TRBD1 matching over 7 bases. Germline V gene data show CDR1 as MNHEY and CDR2 as SVGAGI. This CDR3 comprises 14 residues. Unmatched junction bases numbered 10, after V lost 6 bases and J lost 5 bases. The CDR3 DNA reads as TGTGCCAGCAGCAGACAGGGCCCTGCGGACGAGCAGTACTTC. Translating gives CASSRQGPADEQYF.

The rearrangement uses TRBV19 and TRBJ2-2; TRBD2 aligns across 10 bases. V lost 3 bases, J lost 6 bases, and 7 bases stayed unmatched. The CDR3 is made up of 16 amino acids. Germline V gene lookup returns CDR1 LNHDA and CDR2 SQIVND (reference sequence). In DNA form, the CDR3 reads TGTGCCAGTAGTATCAGGGGGCTAGCGGGGGCCGGGGAGCTGTTTTTT. Its translation: CASSIRGLAGAGELFF.

In its sample, this clone was seen a few times. This sequence joins TRBV30 and TRBJ1-2; D unresolved. The V and J ends lost 0 bases and 8 bases respectively, with 16 bases between them. Germline V gene lookup returns CDR1 GTSNPN and CDR2 SVGIG (reference sequence). The CDR3 totals 14 residues. The DNA for the CDR3 is TGTGCCTGGAGTGTAGGAGGTCGCGTCTTCGGCTACACCTTC. Amino acids: CAWSVGGRVFGYTF.

CDR3 loop: CASSDRTVGNTIYF. The CDR3 DNA reads as TGTGCCAGCAGTGATCGGACAGTCGGAAACACCATATATTTT. The V call is TRBV2, the J call TRBJ1-3; TRBD1 is a possible D gene (6 bases). Germline V lookup: CDR1 SNHLY, CDR2 FYNNEI. Between the trimmed V and J ends, which lost 3 bases and 4 bases, there was a span of 10 bases. The CDR3 sequence is 14 residues long.

V and J are TRBV7-9 and TRBJ1-4, with D possibly TRBD1 on 5 matching bases. The V end was cut by 2 bases, the J end by 7 bases, with 14 bases between. The CDR3 is made up of 15 amino acids. Germline values: CDR1 SEHNR, CDR2 FQNEAQ (reference sequence). The CDR3, as DNA: TGTGCCAGCAGCTTATATGGGGTCCAGGGTGAAAAACTGTTTTTT. Residues: CASSLYGVQGEKLFF.

The chain recombines TRBV18 with TRBJ1-4, with 8 bases matching TRBD1. The CDR3 is 15 amino acids. V lost 6 bases to trimming and J lost 8 bases; unmatched junction nucleotides: 11. The germline CDR1 and CDR2 sequences are KGHSH and LQKENI. The CDR3 sequence is CASSSGQGLFEKLFF. In DNA form, the CDR3 reads TGTGCCAGCTCGTCCGGACAGGGCTTGTTCGAAAAACTGTTTTTT.

The V call is TRBV7-2, the J call TRBJ1-2, with 8 bases matching TRBD1. From germline, CDR1 is SGHTA and CDR2 FQGNSA. CDR3 size: 14 residues. V shed 4 bases and J 0 bases; nucleotides not matched to a gene: 1. The CDR3 sequence is CASSSRGPNYGYTF. CDR3 coding DNA: TGTGCCAGCAGCTCCAGGGGGCCTAACTATGGCTACACCTTC.

J is TRBJ1-6 and V is TRBV28, with D possibly matching TRBD1 (6 bases). This CDR3 is 15 amino acids long. Trimming removed 5 bases from V and 7 bases from J, with 15 bases in between. The germline V gene encodes CDR1 MDHEN and CDR2 SYDVKM. CDR3: CASSILGTSNSPLHF. In nucleotides, the CDR3 is TGTGCCAGCAGTATACTCGGGACAAGCAATTCACCCCTCCACTTT.

This rearrangement joins TRBV6-5 to TRBJ1-2; D is uncertain. The CDR3 sequence is 11 residues long. Germline loops: CDR1 MNHEY, CDR2 SVGAGI. V was pared by 10 bases and J by 5 bases, with 11 bases between. Written as DNA, the CDR3 is TGTGCCACCGAAAGAGGTTATGGCTACACCTTC. It encodes CATERGYGYTF.

This clone was picked up a small number of times. The V and J genes are TRBV19 and TRBJ1-1; TRBD1 matches 12 bases. CDR3 length equals 17 residues. Germline CDR1 reads LNHDA; CDR2 reads SQIVND (reference sequence). The ends lost 6 bases at V and 6 bases at J; junction bases unmatched: 14. The CDR3 bases are TGTGCCAGTAGACCGTCCGGGACAGGGGGCGCGGGAGCTGAAGCTTTCTTT. Protein: CASRPSGTGGAGAEAFF.

The table lists this clone with a few counts. J is TRBJ2-3 and V is TRBV5-6; 11 bases match TRBD2. After removal of 0 bases from V and 4 bases from J, the junction contained 7 bases not matched to a gene. The CDR3 has 17 residues. CDR1 is SGHDT and CDR2 is YYEEEE in the germline V gene. CDR3 coding DNA: TGTGCCAGCAGCTTGGTGGGACTAGCGGCCGGGGCAGATACGCAGTATTTT. Its translation: CASSLVGLAAGADTQYF.

V gene TRBV4-2 combines with J gene TRBJ1-4; tentatively, D is TRBD1 (5 bases). The CDR3 extends over 16 amino acids. Trimming removed 1 base at V and 4 bases at J, with 13 bases between. CDR1 is LGHNA and CDR2 is YNFKEQ in the germline V gene. CDR3 in DNA: TGTGCCAGCAGCCAAGCGGTTCAGGGTTTTAATGAAAAACTGTTTTTT. This sequence encodes CASSQAVQGFNEKLFF.

The chain is built from TRBV4-2 and TRBJ1-2; the D is unclear. Trimming took off 3 bases at V and 5 bases at J, with 13 bases between the two ends. Per the germline V gene, CDR1 is LGHNA and CDR2 is YNFKEQ. There are 14 residues in the CDR3. Here the CDR3 reads CASSQPQDLYGYTF. CDR3 DNA sequence: TGTGCCAGCAGCCAGCCCCAGGATCTATATGGCTACACCTTC.

V usage is TRBV6-5 and J usage is TRBJ1-1; 9 bases agree with TRBD1. This CDR3 is built from 13 residues. The V segment lost 4 bases and the J segment 5 bases; nucleotides outside the gene matches: 2. Germline lookup yields CDR1 MNHEY and CDR2 SVGAGI. CDR3 in amino acids: CASSSTGGTEAFF. Here the CDR3 DNA reads TGTGCCAGCAGTTCGACAGGGGGGACTGAAGCTTTCTTT.

The chain combines TRBV29-1 with TRBJ1-4; tentative D call: TRBD1 (6 bases). Trimming pared 5 bases from V and 7 bases from J, leaving 11 bases between. There are 12 residues in the CDR3. Germline CDR1 SQVTM, CDR2 ANQGSEA. CDR3 residues: CSVSTGSEKLFF. CDR3 sequence (DNA): TGCAGCGTTTCCACAGGGAGTGAAAAACTGTTTTTT.

The chain employs TRBV5-8 and TRBJ1-6; the match to TRBD1 covers 8 bases. The CDR3 covers 16 residues. V gave up 4 bases and J gave up 9 bases; unmatched junction bases: 12. Germline CDR1 is SGHTS and CDR2 is YDEGEE. The CDR3 nucleotides read TGTGCCAGCAGCAGTAAGTTTGGACAGGGAGGTTCACCCCTCCACTTT. This encodes CASSSKFGQGGSPLHF.

V gene TRBV5-1 combines with J gene TRBJ1-2; D unresolved. The CDR3 is made up of 16 amino acids. From germline, CDR1 is SGHRS and CDR2 YFSETQ. V was pared by 0 bases and J by 0 bases, with 12 bases between. CDR3 sequence: CASSLESGSANYGYTF. CDR3 DNA sequence: TGCGCCAGCAGCTTGGAAAGCGGATCAGCTAACTATGGCTACACCTTC.

The CDR3 nucleotides read TGTGCCAGTAGGGGGGGCAAAACCCTCTATGGCTACACCTTC. Its protein is CASRGGKTLYGYTF. The rearrangement uses TRBV7-2 and TRBJ1-2; D may be TRBD1 (6 bases). The germline gives CDR1 SGHTA, CDR2 FQGNSA. The CDR3 runs to 14 residues. The V end lost 9 bases, the J end lost 4 bases, and 18 bases lay between the germline ends.

The chain couples TRBV12-3 or TRBV12-4 to TRBJ1-1; perhaps TRBD1 as D (6 bases). CDR3 length: 13 amino acids. Deletions cut 5 bases from V and 6 bases from J, with 13 bases between. The CDR3 DNA reads TGTGCCAGCAGTACCGGGACATGGGCTGAAGCTTTCTTT. Translated, it gives CASSTGTWAEAFF.

The chain employs TRBV6-5 and TRBJ1-3; no clear D gene. The CDR3 is 14 amino acids. Germline V lookup: CDR1 MNHEY, CDR2 SVGAGI. Trimming removed 8 bases at V and 2 bases at J, with 13 bases between. The CDR3 bases are TGTGCCAGCTTTGAGCGAGGAGCTGGAAACACCATATATTTT. Translated, it gives CASFERGAGNTIYF.